The clone carrying this T cell receptor (beta chain) came up once. Only in-frame clones appear in the TCRdb table, and some are missing; sequencing was by immunoSEQ multiplex PCR. This sample has about 180,000 clones, with around 87% found just once. The sample is drawn from a study of control samples from healthy donors and cancer patients. Trimming cost V 0 bases and J 0 bases, with 9 bases left between them. The CDR3 sequence is 15 residues long. Germline V gene lookup returns CDR1 MGHRA and CDR2 YSYEKL. This chain uses TRBV4-1 with TRBJ2-7; D remains ambiguous. This TCR derives from a woman aged 45-65 years in good health. Sequencing input: blood. The CDR3 loop reads CASSQDFPSSYEQYF. The CDR3, as DNA: TGCGCCAGCAGCCAAGATTTTCCTAGCTCCTACGAGCAGTACTTC.